The clone carrying this TCR beta chain was seen repeatedly, ten times or more. This sample was taken from a study of blood T cells in healthy people across ages. Background on the study: Roughly one uniquely barcoded beta molecule per two T cells was captured.

Sample-barcoded 5' priming and a J-beta primer mix drove a second PCR of roughly 7 to 11 cycles. A template-switch adaptor with 12 random nucleotides tagged each cDNA molecule. TCRdb reanalysed the 5' RACE reads using MiXCR and keeps one entry per CDR3 protein. The sample consists of under 2 million distinct CDR3 sequences, about 32% of them appearing once. There were healthy Caucasian individuals from Russia, aged about 6 to 95, serving as donors. CDR3 length: 14 residues. J gave up 7 bases and V 1 base, and 6 bases lay outside the gene matches. Sequences were obtained from blood. The chain carries TRBV12-3 or TRBV12-4 and TRBJ2-7; 8 nucleotides match TRBD2. The receptor comes from a woman in her twenties or thirties in good health. In DNA form, the CDR3 reads TGTGCCAGCAGTTTAGAATCCCCTAGCGGGGAGCAGTACTTC. Translating it yields CASSLESPSGEQYF.